Below, one T cell receptor (beta chain) is given with its context. The CDR3 sequence is 12 residues long. From germline, CDR1 is SGHAT and CDR2 FQNNGV. The V and J ends lost 1 base and 9 bases respectively, with 4 bases between them. The entry originates in a study of blood T cell repertoires in COVID-19. TCRdb keeps only in-frame clones here, not all; method: immunoSEQ multiplex PCR. The data contain 250,000 to 350,000 clones, around 82% of them singletons. This TCR was recovered from a person aged 65-85 years with COVID-19, enrolled during active disease. J is TRBJ1-6 and V is TRBV11-2; D gene unclear. The sequencing input was peripheral blood. The CDR3 protein is CASSLASSPLHF. The CDR3 nucleotides are TGTGCCAGCAGCTTAGCTTCTTCACCCCTCCACTTT. The entire variable domain, with the rest obtained from reference TRBV11-2 and TRBJ1-6, is as follows: EAGVAQSPRYKIIEKRQSVAFWCNPISGHATLYWYQQILGQGPKLLIQFQNNGVVDDSQLPKDRFSAERLKGVDSTLKIQPAKLEDSAVYLCASSLASSPLHFGNGTRLTVT.